This T cell receptor beta chain was captured by sequencing in a study of CD8+CD57+ T cells in acquired aplastic anemia. Genomic DNA constituted the template upon which TCR beta VDJ and CDR3 profiling was performed. TCRdb reanalysed the reads using MiXCR and keeps one entry per CDR3 protein. This table has 150,000 to 200,000 distinct CDR3 sequences, approximately 40% appearing once. Trimming left V 6 bases short and J 4 bases short, with 14 bases between. This CDR3 is 14 amino acids long. In regard to this clonotype: A read error is possible here, since a much larger clone lies one base away. A read error is likely, as this CDR3 ends without the conserved phenylalanine or tryptophan.

The TCR was taken from a human donor in good health. Sequenced sample: sorted CD4+, CD8+, or CD8+CD57+ T cells (not recorded which) from PBMCs. The chain uses TRBV12-3 or TRBV12-4 and TRBJ2-3; no definite D call. The CDR3 nucleotides read TGTGCCAGCAGACCGGACGACCTTTCAGATACGCAGTATTCT. Translation gives CASRPDDLSDTQYS.